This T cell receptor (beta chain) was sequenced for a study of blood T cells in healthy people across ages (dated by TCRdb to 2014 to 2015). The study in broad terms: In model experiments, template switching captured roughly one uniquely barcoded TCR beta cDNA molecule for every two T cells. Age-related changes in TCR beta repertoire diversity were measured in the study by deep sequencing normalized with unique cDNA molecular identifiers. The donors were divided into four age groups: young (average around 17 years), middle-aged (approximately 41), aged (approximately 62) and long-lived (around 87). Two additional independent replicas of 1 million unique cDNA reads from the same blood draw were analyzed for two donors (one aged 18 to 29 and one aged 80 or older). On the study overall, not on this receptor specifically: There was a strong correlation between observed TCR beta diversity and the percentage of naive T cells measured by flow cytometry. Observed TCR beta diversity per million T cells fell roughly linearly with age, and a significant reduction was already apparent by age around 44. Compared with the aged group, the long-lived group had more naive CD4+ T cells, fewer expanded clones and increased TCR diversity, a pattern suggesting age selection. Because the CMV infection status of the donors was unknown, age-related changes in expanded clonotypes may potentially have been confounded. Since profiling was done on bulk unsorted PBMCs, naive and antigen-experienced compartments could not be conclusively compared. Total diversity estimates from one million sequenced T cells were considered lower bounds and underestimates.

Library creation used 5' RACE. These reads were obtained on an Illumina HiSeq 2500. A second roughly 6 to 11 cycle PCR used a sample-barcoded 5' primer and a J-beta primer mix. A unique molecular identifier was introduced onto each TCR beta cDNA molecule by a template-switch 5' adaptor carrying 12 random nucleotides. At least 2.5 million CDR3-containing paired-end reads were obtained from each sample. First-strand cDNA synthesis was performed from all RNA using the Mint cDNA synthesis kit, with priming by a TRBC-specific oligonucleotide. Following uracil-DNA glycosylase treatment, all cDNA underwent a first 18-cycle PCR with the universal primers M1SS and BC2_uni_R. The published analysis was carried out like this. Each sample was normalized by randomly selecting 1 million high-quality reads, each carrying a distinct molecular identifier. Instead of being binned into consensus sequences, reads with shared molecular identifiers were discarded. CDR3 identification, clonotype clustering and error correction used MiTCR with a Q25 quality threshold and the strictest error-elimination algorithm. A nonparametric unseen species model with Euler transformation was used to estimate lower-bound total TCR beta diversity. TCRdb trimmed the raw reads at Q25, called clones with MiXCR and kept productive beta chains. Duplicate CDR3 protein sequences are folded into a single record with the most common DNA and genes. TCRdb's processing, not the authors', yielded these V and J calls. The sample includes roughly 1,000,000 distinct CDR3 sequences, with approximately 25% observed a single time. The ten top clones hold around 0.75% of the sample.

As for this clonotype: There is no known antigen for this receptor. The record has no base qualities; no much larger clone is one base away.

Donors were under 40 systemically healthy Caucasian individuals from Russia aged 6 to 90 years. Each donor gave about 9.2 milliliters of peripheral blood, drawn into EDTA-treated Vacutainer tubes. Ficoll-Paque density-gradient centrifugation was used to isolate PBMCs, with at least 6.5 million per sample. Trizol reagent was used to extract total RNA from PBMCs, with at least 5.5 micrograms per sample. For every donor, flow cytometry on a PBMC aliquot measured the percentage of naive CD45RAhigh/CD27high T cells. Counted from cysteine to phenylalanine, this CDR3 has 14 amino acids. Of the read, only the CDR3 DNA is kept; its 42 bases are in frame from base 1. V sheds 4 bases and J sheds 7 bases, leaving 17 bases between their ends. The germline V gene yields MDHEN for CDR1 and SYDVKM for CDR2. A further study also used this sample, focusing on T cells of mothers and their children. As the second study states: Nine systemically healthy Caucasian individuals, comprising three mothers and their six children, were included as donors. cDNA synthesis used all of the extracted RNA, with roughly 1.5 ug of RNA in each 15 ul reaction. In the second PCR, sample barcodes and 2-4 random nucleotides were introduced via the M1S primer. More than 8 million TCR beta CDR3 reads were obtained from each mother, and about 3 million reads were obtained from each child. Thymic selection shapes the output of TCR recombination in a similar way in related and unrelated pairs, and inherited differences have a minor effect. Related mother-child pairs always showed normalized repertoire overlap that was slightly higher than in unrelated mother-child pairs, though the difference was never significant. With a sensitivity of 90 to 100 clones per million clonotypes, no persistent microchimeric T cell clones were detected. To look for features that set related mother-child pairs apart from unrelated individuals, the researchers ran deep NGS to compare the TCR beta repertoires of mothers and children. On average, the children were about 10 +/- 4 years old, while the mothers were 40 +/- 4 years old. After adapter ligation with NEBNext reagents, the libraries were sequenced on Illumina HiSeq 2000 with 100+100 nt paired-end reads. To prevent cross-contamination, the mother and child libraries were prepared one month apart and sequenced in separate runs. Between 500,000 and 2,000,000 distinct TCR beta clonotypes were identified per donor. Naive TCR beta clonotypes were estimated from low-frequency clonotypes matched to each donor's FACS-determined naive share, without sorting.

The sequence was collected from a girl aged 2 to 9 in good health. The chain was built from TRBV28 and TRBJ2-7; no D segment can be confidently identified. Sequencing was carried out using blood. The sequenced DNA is TGTGCCAGCAGTTGGTACAGCGTCGCAGAGGAGCAGTACTTC. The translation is CASSWYSVAEEQYF.